This T cell receptor beta chain was documented in a study of early T cells in non-severe SARS-CoV-2 infection. MiXCR, run by TCRdb on the 5' RACE reads, gives a single entry per CDR3 protein. There are around 47,000 distinct CDR3 sequences in the sample; 11% occur only once, and about a fifth lies in the top ten. This CDR3 comprises 17 residues. The germline CDR1 and CDR2 sequences are SQVTM and ANQGSEA. The V and J ends lost 2 bases and 6 bases respectively, with 23 bases between them. This clonotype was seen a handful of times. What it recognizes is unknown. Points from the study as a whole: Database matching using VDJdb favored anti-spike CD8 responses, with private and CD4 specificities left missing.

Sequencing used whole blood. This chain connects TRBV29-1 to TRBJ2-1; possible D gene TRBD2, 5 bases. The sequence was collected from an adult who was a healthcare worker with PCR-confirmed SARS-CoV-2 infection or an uninfected control (not recorded which). CDR3 in DNA: TGCAGCGTTGAACCCCATCTCAGAAGCGGCCGCCGCAATGAGCAGTTCTTC. Its translation is CSVEPHLRSGRRNEQFF.